This T cell receptor beta chain was retrieved from a study of cytomegalovirus exposure and HLA in healthy donors. Study-wide background: Approximately 200 million T cells yielded around 120 million unique TCR beta sequences in earlier analysis.

The study's findings and limits: Investigators reported fewer than 200 TCR beta chains as tied to cytomegalovirus.

This PCR relied on a set of 60 Vbeta primers and 13 Jbeta primers. Repertoires were generated with immunoSEQ multiplex PCR, while TCRdb's copy carries only in-frame clones and drops some. The sample includes roughly 100,000 clones, about 64% seen only once; the top ten take about 2.8%. Regarding this clone: What it binds is not known.

V lost 0 bases to trimming and J lost 2 bases; unmatched junction nucleotides: 13. CDR1 is LGHNA and CDR2 is YNFKEQ in the germline V gene. This CDR3 spans 21 amino acids. V usage is TRBV4-2 and J usage is TRBJ2-5; 15 nucleotides align to TRBD2. The receptor's source is a female donor in good health and CMV-seronegative. What was sequenced was PBMCs. The CDR3 region is CASSQDSRTSGRGWGQETQYF. The CDR3, as DNA: TGTGCCAGCAGCCAAGATTCTCGGACTAGCGGGAGGGGGTGGGGGCAAGAGACCCAGTACTTC.